The sequence of this TCR beta chain was determined in a study of identical twins. Comment on this clonotype: Its antigen is unknown.

Unique molecular identifiers were present on cDNA, and template switching added a universal primer site. TCRdb reprocessed the 5' RACE reads with MiXCR, giving one entry per CDR3 protein. The sample records 400,000 to 500,000 distinct CDR3 sequences, 15% to 20% being singletons. The germline CDR1 and CDR2 sequences are DFQATT and SNEGSKA (reference sequence). Trimming at V came to 5 bases and at J to 1 base, leaving 8 bases not matched to a gene. The CDR3 runs to 16 residues. General observations from the study: Whereas memory repertoires showed no such difference, abundant cord blood beta clonotypes carried fewer insertions. Invariant MAIT and iNKT cells could partly confound zero-insertion analyses.

This chain connects TRBV20-1 to TRBJ1-5; 10 nucleotides line up with TRBD1. The sample consisted of naive T cells sorted from blood. The TCR was taken from a man in his fifties or sixties in good health. The CDR3 sequence: CSAEATGGRSNQPQHF. The CDR3 nucleotides read TGCAGTGCTGAAGCGACAGGGGGCAGGAGCAATCAGCCCCAGCATTTT.